This T cell receptor beta chain came from a study of spatial heterogeneity in lung cancer. Regarding the study as a whole: How many expanded intratumoral alpha and beta TCRs were present tracked the tumor mutation count, which was a count of nonsynonymous mutations.

J gave up 0 bases and V 4 bases, and 8 bases lay outside the gene matches. The CDR3 spans 16 residues. CDR1 SGHTA and CDR2 FQGNSA come from the germline V gene. This clonotype was recorded many times. Its target is unknown. Every TCR cDNA molecule bore a unique molecular identifier. TCRdb redid the calling of the 5' RACE reads with MiXCR, one entry per CDR3 protein. The table lists about 22,000 distinct CDR3 sequences, about 2.7% of them singletons. As for time point: sample taken at primary tumor resection. A total of under 80 untreated early-stage non-small cell lung cancer patients served as donors. Without sorting, whole RNA was sequenced from tumor, nontumor lung or frozen PBMC.

The sample here was lung tumor tissue, taken at surgery. The chain uses TRBV7-2 and TRBJ2-7; 8 nucleotides agree with TRBD1. The sequence was obtained from a male donor with early-stage non-small cell lung cancer. Here the CDR3 reads CASSSSPGQASYEQYF. CDR3 DNA: TGTGCCAGCAGCTCCTCCCCGGGACAGGCCTCCTACGAGCAGTACTTC.